The 16 T cell receptor beta chains in this list originate from one sample, sequenced in a study of identical twins. TCRdb independently ran MiXCR on the 5' RACE reads; one entry per CDR3 protein. Seen here are hundreds of thousands of distinct CDR3 sequences, about 20% observed once, and the top ten hold around 13%. Another study also made use of these data, one on T cells expressing NK-cell markers.

The sample consisted of PBMCs. Receptors originate from a woman aged 18-29 years in good health.

This clonotype has only a few counts. The chain combines TRBV20-1 with TRBJ2-1; D might be TRBD2 (5 bases). The ends were cut back, 0 bases at V and 1 base at J, with 10 bases in the middle. This CDR3 has 15 amino acids. Germline-derived CDR1 and CDR2 are DFQATT and SNEGSKA (reference sequence). The CDR3 DNA reads TGCAGTGCTAGAGAATCCGGCGGGTCCTACAATGAGCAGTTCTTC. Residues: CSARESGGSYNEQFF.

This chain uses TRBV12-3 or TRBV12-4 with TRBJ2-1; the D gene is possibly TRBD1 (6 bases). Trimming removed 2 bases at V and 4 bases at J, with 12 bases between. This CDR3 has 15 residues. This CDR3 reads CASSLFGTRYNEQFF. DNA of the CDR3: TGTGCCAGCAGTTTATTTGGGACACGTTACAATGAGCAGTTCTTC.

This clonotype was observed a few times. The chain employs TRBV27 and TRBJ2-7; D is perhaps TRBD1 (7 bases). Germline CDR1 is MNHEY and CDR2 is SMNVEV (reference sequence). V was trimmed by 7 bases and J by 6 bases, leaving 22 bases between them. This CDR3 contains 15 residues. CDR3 bases: TGTGCCAGCACCAATACCGGGACAGCGGGTGCCGAGCAGTACTTC. Translation: CASTNTGTAGAEQYF.

The chain couples TRBV28 to TRBJ2-5, with 10 bases matching TRBD2. The CDR3 has 16 amino acids. CDR1 is MDHEN, CDR2 SYDVKM, per germline. V lost 4 bases and J lost 2; bases outside the gene matches: 7. The DNA for the CDR3 is TGTGCCAGCAGTTCTCCCGGGACTAGCGTTCAAGAGACCCAGTACTTC. Protein product: CASSSPGTSVQETQYF.

This clonotype was seen a handful of times. The rearrangement links TRBV5-1 to TRBJ2-1; the D is unclear. This CDR3 has 17 amino acids. The V and J ends lost 5 bases and 0 bases respectively, with 18 bases between them. Germline lookup yields CDR1 SGHRS and CDR2 YFSETQ. The CDR3 DNA reads as TGCGCCAGCAGGCCCGATTTCCAAGTCTTCTCCTACAATGAGCAGTTCTTC. This codes for CASRPDFQVFSYNEQFF.

In this sample, this clonotype turned up a few times. The chain links TRBV2 to TRBJ2-1; 8 bases fit TRBD2. This CDR3 has 18 residues. CDR1 and CDR2 from the germline V gene are SNHLY and FYNNEI. The trim removed 3 bases at V and 0 bases at J, leaving 10 bases unmatched. As DNA, the CDR3 is TGTGCCAGCAGTGAGCCCATACTAGCGGTGAGCTCCTACAATGAGCAGTTCTTC. This gives the protein CASSEPILAVSSYNEQFF.

The chain couples TRBV7-6 to TRBJ2-3; D is ambiguous. The CDR3 is 15 amino acids. The V end lost 6 bases, the J end lost 2 bases, and 15 bases lay between the germline ends. Germline CDR1 is SGHVS and CDR2 is FNYEAQ. CDR3 nucleotide sequence: TGTGCCAGCAGGCAATCTTCGGTAAACACAGATACGCAGTATTTT. Translated: CASRQSSVNTDTQYF. The entire variable domain, with the rest obtained from reference TRBV7-6 and TRBJ2-3, is as follows: GAGVSQSPRYKVTKRGQDVALRCDPISGHVSLYWYRQALGQGPEFLTYFNYEAQQDKSGLPNDRFSAERPEGSISTLTIQRTEQRDSAMYRCASRQSSVNTDTQYFGPGTRLTVL.

Many counts were recorded for this clonotype. This sequence joins TRBV12-3 or TRBV12-4 and TRBJ2-2, with TRBD2 matching over 11 bases. The V gene end was trimmed by 3 bases and the J gene end by 3 bases; junction bases not matched to a gene: 3. The CDR3 sequence is 16 residues long. DNA for the CDR3: TGTGCCAGCAGTTTTGGTAGCGGGGGGGACACCGGGGAGCTGTTTTTT. Its protein product is CASSFGSGGDTGELFF.

This clonotype has only a few counts. The rearrangement joins TRBV6-2 or TRBV6-3 to TRBJ2-7, with D perhaps matching TRBD1 (5 bases). Germline CDR1 MNHEY, CDR2 SVGEGT. V shed 6 bases and J shed 5 bases, with 20 bases lying between them. The CDR3 has 15 residues. The CDR3 sequence is CASSPLGQGRNEQYF. CDR3 nucleotides: TGTGCCAGCAGCCCCCTGGGGCAGGGTAGGAACGAGCAGTACTTC.

This clonotype appeared a few times. This rearrangement joins TRBV12-3 or TRBV12-4 to TRBJ2-1; TRBD2 agrees at 7 bases. After removal of 2 bases from V and 7 bases from J, the junction contained 5 bases not matched to a gene. The CDR3 is 14 residues long. In DNA, the CDR3 is TGTGCCAGCAGTTTAAGGAGGGGAGGGAATGAGCAGTTCTTC. It specifies CASSLRRGGNEQFF.

The chain has TRBV9 and TRBJ2-7; TRBD1 might be the D (5 bases). V shed 4 bases and J shed 4 bases, with 15 bases lying between them. CDR1 is SGDLS, CDR2 YYNGEE, per germline. The CDR3 covers 14 residues. CDR3 amino acids: CASSPGHALYEQYF. In DNA form, the CDR3 reads TGTGCCAGCAGCCCTGGACACGCCTTATACGAGCAGTACTTC.

The chain links TRBV3-1 to TRBJ1-2; no clear D gene. V shed 1 base and J shed 10 bases, with 13 bases lying between them. CDR3 length: 13 amino acids. Germline CDR1 reads LGHDT; CDR2 reads YNNKEL (reference sequence). CDR3 nucleotides: TGTGCCAGCAGCCAAGGAGGCGGGAGTGACTACACCTTC. It is translated as CASSQGGGSDYTF.

CDR3 sequence (DNA): TGCAGTGTCACCGCGGCGGGGGTCACTGAAGCTTTCTTT. Translating gives CSVTAAGVTEAFF. This chain connects TRBV20-1 to TRBJ1-1; tentative D call: TRBD1 (5 bases). The CDR3 covers 13 residues. The V end lost 7 bases, the J end lost 4 bases, and 16 bases lay between the germline ends. Germline V gene data show CDR1 as DFQATT and CDR2 as SNEGSKA (reference sequence).

The sample holds many counts of this clonotype. The chain has TRBV20-1 and TRBJ2-7, with 7 bases lining up with TRBD2. V lost 5 bases to trimming and J lost 0 bases; unmatched junction nucleotides: 1. The CDR3 runs 12 residues. Germline V CDR1 and CDR2: DFQATT, SNEGSKA (reference sequence). CDR3 sequence reads: CSARDYSYEQYF. Here the CDR3 DNA reads TGCAGTGCTCGGGACTACTCCTACGAGCAGTACTTC.

The chain uses TRBV7-2 and TRBJ2-1; no firm D call. Germline V gives CDR1 SGHTA, CDR2 FQGNSA. This CDR3 has 13 residues. V lost 3 bases to trimming and J lost 6 bases, with 9 bases between them. CDR3 DNA: TGTGCCAGCAGCTTTCCCCGTGGCAATGAGCAGTTCTTC. It translates to CASSFPRGNEQFF.

The chain uses TRBV6-1 and TRBJ2-7, with TRBD2 identical over 9 bases. The CDR3 consists of 15 residues. V lost 7 bases to trimming and J lost 5 bases; unmatched junction nucleotides: 12. The V gene's germline CDR1 is MNHNS and CDR2 SASEGT. This chain's CDR3 is CASKSYGGREDEQYF. CDR3 DNA sequence: TGTGCCAGCAAGAGTTATGGCGGGAGGGAGGACGAGCAGTACTTC.